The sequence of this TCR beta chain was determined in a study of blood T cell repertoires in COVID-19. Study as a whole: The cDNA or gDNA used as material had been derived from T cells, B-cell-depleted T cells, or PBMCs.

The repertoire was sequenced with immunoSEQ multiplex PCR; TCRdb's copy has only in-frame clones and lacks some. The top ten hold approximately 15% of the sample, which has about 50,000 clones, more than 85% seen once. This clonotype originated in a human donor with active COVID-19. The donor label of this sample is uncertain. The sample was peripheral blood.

CDR3 protein: CASSLQYGAGRGAFF. The CDR3 DNA is TGTGCCAGCAGCTTACAATACGGGGCTGGGAGGGGAGCTTTCTTT. The genes are TRBV5-5 and TRBJ1-1; TRBD1 might be the D (5 bases). Per the germline V gene, CDR1 is SGHKS and CDR2 is YYEKEE (reference sequence). V gave up 2 bases and J gave up 10 bases, with 21 bases separating them. The CDR3 runs 15 residues.